This passage covers 5 T cell receptor beta chains from one sample sequenced in a study of human T cells and chemical hapten exposure. Indicated time point: pre-sensitization, week 0. The treatment was: therapeutic diphenylcyclopropenone sensitization with weekly scalp DPC. TCRdb re-analysed the RACE reads in MiXCR, keeping a single row per CDR3 protein. The table includes roughly 380,000 distinct CDR3 sequences, 4.5% to 5.5% detected once. The material was whole blood, obtained in connection with sensitization to the hapten diphenylcyclopropenone (DPC). These receptors were taken from a woman in her forties or fifties with alopecia areata. Some clones in this sample may be carry-over from other donors' samples.

This clonotype was detected ten times or more. V and J are TRBV29-1 and TRBJ2-3, with 10 bases fitting TRBD2. The ends lost 4 bases at V and 6 bases at J; junction bases unmatched: 4. Germline values: CDR1 SQVTM, CDR2 ANQGSEA. The CDR3 runs to 13 residues. The CDR3 sequence: CSVASGGRDTQYF. For the CDR3, the DNA is TGCAGCGTTGCTAGCGGGGGCCGGGATACGCAGTATTTT.

This clonotype was seen repeatedly, ten times or more. The chain joins TRBV5-1 to TRBJ2-5, with D possibly TRBD1 on 6 matching bases. V was shortened by 8 bases and J by 2 bases, with 16 bases between the two germline ends. The germline CDR1 and CDR2 sequences are SGHRS and YFSETQ. The CDR3 sequence is 14 residues long. The CDR3 reads CASTLQGPQETQYF. CDR3 coding DNA: TGCGCCAGTACCCTTCAGGGGCCGCAAGAGACCCAGTACTTC.

This clonotype was picked up many times. The J gene is TRBJ1-5, the V gene TRBV6-1; D might be TRBD1 (5 bases). The germline V gene encodes CDR1 MNHNS and CDR2 SASEGT. V shed 6 bases and J shed 1 base, with 22 bases lying between them. The CDR3 runs to 18 residues. CDR3 region: CASRTLGGGYGSNQPQHF. The CDR3 DNA reads TGTGCCAGCAGGACGTTAGGCGGGGGGTACGGGAGCAATCAGCCCCAGCATTTT.

This clonotype was detected a few times. The V call is TRBV20-1, the J call TRBJ2-1; no definite D call. V was clipped by 3 bases and J by 0 bases, with 12 bases between them. The CDR3 has 15 amino acids. Per the germline V gene, CDR1 is DFQATT and CDR2 is SNEGSKA (reference sequence). The CDR3 DNA follows: TGCAGTGCTAGGAGGCCCAGCCTCTCCTACAATGAGCAGTTCTTC. Amino acid sequence: CSARRPSLSYNEQFF.

In its sample, this clonotype was seen a few times. The V and J genes are TRBV25-1 and TRBJ1-1; D might be TRBD1 (5 bases). The V end lost 5 bases, the J end lost 6 bases, and 7 bases lay between the germline ends. The CDR3 is 11 amino acids. From germline, CDR1 is MGHDK and CDR2 SYGVNS. The CDR3 nucleotides read TGTGCCAGCAGTCGCAGGGCTGAAGCTTTCTTT. Translation: CASSRRAEAFF. Using reference TRBV25-1 and TRBJ1-1 for the parts outside the CDR3, the full variable domain is EADIYQTPRYLVIGTGKKITLECSQTMGHDKMYWYQQDPGMELHLIHYSYGVNSTEKGDLSSESTVSRIRTEHFPLTLESARPSHTSQYLCASSRRAEAFFGQGTRLTVV.